Listed here are 27 T cell receptor beta chains from one sample, sequenced in a study of OX40 agonist ivuxolimab in advanced cancers. Generated by immunoSEQ multiplex PCR, the TCRdb table keeps only in-frame clones and is missing some. The sample lists 75,000 to 95,000 clones; roughly nine tenths were seen once. The sequences come from CD4+ or CD8+ T cells sorted from blood, collected in a trial of the OX40 agonist ivuxolimab. These TCRs come from an adult with an advanced solid tumor such as melanoma, head and neck, liver or kidney cancer.

This chain connects TRBV4-1 to TRBJ2-3; 12 bases match TRBD2. The CDR3 consists of 18 residues. Trimming at V came to 3 bases and at J to 0 bases, leaving 7 bases not matched to a gene. CDR1 MGHRA and CDR2 YSYEKL come from the germline V gene. The CDR3 loop reads CASSQHPGTSGSTDTQYF. The CDR3 bases are TGCGCCAGCAGCCAGCATCCCGGGACTAGCGGGAGCACAGATACGCAGTATTTT.

A single count supports this clone. The genes are TRBV5-4 and TRBJ2-2; 7 positions match TRBD2. The V gene's germline CDR1 is SGHNT and CDR2 YYREEE (reference sequence). V lost 4 bases, J lost 5 bases, and 14 bases stayed unmatched. CDR3 length: 17 residues. CDR3: CASSASLAEVETGELFF. DNA of the CDR3: TGTGCCAGCAGCGCATCTCTAGCGGAGGTGGAAACCGGGGAGCTGTTTTTT.

The chain couples TRBV7-9 to TRBJ2-7; D call uncertain. The CDR3 totals 11 residues. Germline assignment: CDR1 SEHNR and CDR2 FQNEAQ (reference sequence). Trimming cost V 1 base and J 9 bases, with 7 bases left between them. This CDR3 is CASSLVAGQYF. CDR3 nucleotide sequence: TGTGCCAGCAGCTTAGTAGCAGGGCAGTACTTC.

The rearrangement joins TRBV27 to TRBJ2-3; TRBD2 matches 7 bases. The CDR3 contains 14 residues. V shed 6 bases, J shed 0 bases, and the junction held 3 bases outside the gene matches. CDR1 is MNHEY and CDR2 is SMNVEV in the germline V gene (reference sequence). CDR3 DNA: TGTGCCAGCAGGCGACTAGCCAGCACAGATACGCAGTATTTT. The encoded protein is CASRRLASTDTQYF.

This clone was picked up one time. This chain's CDR3 is CASSDGLAGPTQYF. The CDR3 coding sequence is TGTGCCAGCAGTGATGGTCTAGCGGGGCCGACCCAGTACTTC. The chain is built from TRBV2 and TRBJ2-5, with TRBD2 matching over 9 bases. The germline V gene has CDR1 SNHLY and CDR2 FYNNEI. The CDR3 length is 14 residues. V shed 3 bases, J shed 7 bases, and the junction held 6 bases outside the gene matches. Using reference TRBV2 and TRBJ2-5 for the parts outside the CDR3, the full variable domain is EPEVTQTPSHQVTQMGQEVILRCVPISNHLYFYWYRQILGQKVEFLVSFYNNEISEKSEIFDDQFSVERPDGSNFTLKIRSTKLEDSAMYFCASSDGLAGPTQYFGPGTRLLVL.

V and J are TRBV5-1 and TRBJ1-2, with D unclear. Trimming removed 4 bases from V and 0 bases from J, with 19 bases in between. The germline V gene encodes CDR1 SGHRS and CDR2 YFSETQ. The CDR3 consists of 17 residues. The CDR3 DNA is TGCGCCAGCAGCCCGGACGGGTCGGCCCCGCCTAACTATGGCTACACCTTC. This sequence encodes CASSPDGSAPPNYGYTF.

This clone has just one count. The chain carries TRBV28 and TRBJ2-4; TRBD1 agrees at 7 bases. This CDR3 has 17 amino acids. J gave up 0 bases and V 5 bases, and 10 bases lay outside the gene matches. Per the germline V gene, CDR1 is MDHEN and CDR2 is SYDVKM. As DNA, the CDR3 is TGTGCCAGCAGTCCCACAGGGGCAAGGATAGCCAAAAACATTCAGTACTTC. It yields the protein CASSPTGARIAKNIQYF.

The chain is built from TRBV11-1 and TRBJ2-4, with 7 nucleotides matching TRBD1. The CDR3 covers 14 residues. CDR1 and CDR2 (germline): SGHAT, FQDESV (reference sequence). Trimming cost V 7 bases and J 1 base; bases outside gene matches: 4. The CDR3 sequence is CASKQQGAKNIQYF. The DNA for the CDR3 is TGTGCCAGCAAACAACAGGGGGCCAAAAACATTCAGTACTTC. The full variable domain, with the rest looked up from reference TRBV11-1 and TRBJ2-4, is EAEVAQSPRYKITEKSQAVAFWCDPISGHATLYWYRQILGQGPELLVQFQDESVVDDSQLPKDRFSAERLKGVDSTLKIQPAELGDSAMYLCASKQQGAKNIQYFGAGTRLSVL.

The chain has TRBV28 and TRBJ1-4; D remains unclear. With 5 bases removed from V and 2 bases from J, the gap between germline ends came to 15 bases. Germline lookup yields CDR1 MDHEN and CDR2 SYDVKM. CDR3 length: 16 residues. The CDR3 reads CASSVGPLLTNEKLFF. The CDR3 bases are TGTGCCAGCAGTGTTGGACCACTTCTTACTAATGAAAAACTGTTTTTT.

The rearrangement uses TRBV9 and TRBJ2-5, with TRBD1 matching 9 bases. Germline CDR1 and CDR2: SGDLS and YYNGEE. CDR3 size: 15 residues. V was pared by 2 bases and J by 1 base, with 3 bases of the junction left unmatched. This CDR3 is CASSVLGQGQETQYF. For the CDR3, the DNA is TGTGCCAGCAGCGTCCTGGGACAGGGCCAAGAGACCCAGTACTTC.

The chain links TRBV5-5 to TRBJ1-5; D ambiguous. CDR3 length: 12 residues. CDR1 and CDR2 (germline): SGHKS, YYEKEE (reference sequence). V lost 2 bases and J lost 6, with 6 bases in between. Here the CDR3 reads CASSFEAQPQHF. The CDR3 bases are TGTGCCAGCAGCTTTGAGGCTCAGCCCCAGCATTTT.

The V call is TRBV5-8, the J call TRBJ1-2; 7 bases line up with TRBD1. The length of the CDR3 is 15 residues. V dropped 4 bases and J dropped 0; count of bases not matched to a gene: 6. CDR1 and CDR2 from the germline V gene are SGHTS and YDEGEE. The CDR3 spells CASSRTGLPNYGYTF. DNA of the CDR3: TGTGCCAGCAGCAGGACAGGTTTACCTAACTATGGCTACACCTTC.

In this sample, this clone turned up a few times. The V and J genes are TRBV5-4 and TRBJ1-1, with D hard to call. Trimming left V 4 bases short and J 2 bases short, with 12 bases between. The length of the CDR3 is 14 residues. Germline V gene sequence: CDR1 SGHNT, CDR2 YYREEE (reference sequence). The CDR3 region has the DNA TGTGCCAGCAGCAATATAGAATATAACACTGAAGCTTTCTTT. This codes for CASSNIEYNTEAFF.

This chain joins TRBV9 and TRBJ2-7, with 10 bases lining up with TRBD2. The CDR3 has 16 amino acids. J lost 1 base, V lost 4 bases, and 8 bases had no gene match. Per the germline V gene, CDR1 is SGDLS and CDR2 is YYNGEE. CDR3 DNA sequence: TGTGCCAGCAGCTCCTCTTGGACTAGCGGTTCCTACGAGCAGTACTTC. Protein: CASSSSWTSGSYEQYF.

The rearrangement uses TRBV5-1 and TRBJ2-7; D remains ambiguous. The CDR3 loop spans 15 amino acids. Germline V gene data show CDR1 as SGHRS and CDR2 as YFSETQ. V was clipped by 0 bases and J by 0 bases, with 10 bases between them. CDR3 sequence (DNA): TGCGCCAGCAGCTTGGTGGCAGATACCTCCTACGAGCAGTACTTC. Translated, it gives CASSLVADTSYEQYF.

This clone was found once. The J gene is TRBJ1-1, the V gene TRBV18, with a possible D match to TRBD1 (5 bases). The CDR3 has 15 amino acids. Germline lookup yields CDR1 KGHSH and CDR2 LQKENI. V lost 2 bases, J lost 4 bases, and 14 bases lay in between. The CDR3 protein is CASSPWGGGRTEAFF. CDR3 DNA: TGTGCCAGCTCACCATGGGGGGGAGGACGCACTGAAGCTTTCTTT.

J is TRBJ2-1 and V is TRBV19; D might be TRBD2 (6 bases). Germline CDR1 reads LNHDA; CDR2 reads SQIVND (reference sequence). Trimming pared 8 bases from V and 0 bases from J, leaving 20 bases between. This CDR3 has 17 residues. Here the CDR3 DNA reads TGTGCCAGTGGTCGATCTGGCGGGATAACCTCCTACAATGAGCAGTTCTTC. Protein sequence: CASGRSGGITSYNEQFF.

This chain joins TRBV14 and TRBJ2-3; D is perhaps TRBD1 (5 bases). V lost 2 bases, J lost 1 base, and 10 bases lay in between. The CDR3 has 15 residues. Germline lookup yields CDR1 SGHDN and CDR2 FVKESK. The DNA for the CDR3 is TGTGCCAGCAGCCAAAAGGGGCGCGGCACAGATACGCAGTATTTT. Its translation is CASSQKGRGTDTQYF. Based on the CDR3 plus reference TRBV14 and TRBJ2-3, the full variable domain is EAGVTQFPSHSVIEKGQTVTLRCDPISGHDNLYWYRRVMGKEIKFLLHFVKESKQDESGMPNNRFLAERTGGTYSTLKVQPAELEDSGVYFCASSQKGRGTDTQYFGPGTRLTVL.

The chain recombines TRBV2 with TRBJ1-5; 7 positions match TRBD1. The CDR3 length is 13 residues. J was trimmed by 6 bases and V by 7 bases; bases with no gene match: 6. Germline CDR1 is SNHLY and CDR2 is FYNNEI. The CDR3 sequence: CASKTGEAQPQHF. The DNA for the CDR3 is TGTGCCAGCAAAACAGGGGAGGCTCAGCCCCAGCATTTT.

V and J are TRBV27 and TRBJ2-7, with D possibly TRBD1 on 6 matching bases. V lost 3 bases and J 6 bases, leaving 12 bases between the germline ends. Per germline, CDR1 MNHEY and CDR2 SMNVEV (reference sequence). This CDR3 is built from 13 residues. CDR3 sequence reads: CASSFGRGFEQYF. CDR3 bases: TGTGCCAGCAGTTTTGGCAGGGGATTCGAGCAGTACTTC.

This chain uses TRBV6-4 with TRBJ1-2; 8 positions agree with TRBD1. The V gene's germline CDR1 is MRHNA and CDR2 SNTAGT. CDR3 length equals 16 residues. V was pared by 4 bases and J by 4 bases, with 11 bases of the junction left unmatched. The CDR3 loop is CASSGGTGPRGYGYTF. CDR3 DNA: TGTGCCAGCAGTGGTGGGACAGGCCCCCGGGGCTATGGCTACACCTTC.

This clone appeared once. The chain combines TRBV28 with TRBJ1-1; D is unclear. The CDR3 sequence is 15 residues long. Deletions cut 3 bases from V and 0 bases from J, with 11 bases between. Germline V gene sequence: CDR1 MDHEN, CDR2 SYDVKM. The CDR3 DNA sequence: TGTGCCAGCAGTTTGGGAGACACCGTGAACACTGAAGCTTTCTTT. The encoded protein is CASSLGDTVNTEAFF.

The chain carries TRBV2 and TRBJ1-5, with a possible D match to TRBD1 (5 bases). Per germline, CDR1 SNHLY and CDR2 FYNNEI. This CDR3 has 14 amino acids. Trimming stripped 5 bases from V and 7 bases from J, with 15 bases between. The DNA of the CDR3 is TGTGCCAGCAGTCCTCTAGGGGCGCGGCAGCCCCAGCATTTT. This encodes CASSPLGARQPQHF.

This chain links TRBV10-3 with TRBJ2-5, with D possibly matching TRBD1 (5 bases). Germline V gene lookup returns CDR1 ENHRY and CDR2 SYGVKD. The CDR3 runs to 13 residues. Trimming took 10 bases from V and 3 from J, leaving 15 bases between them. CDR3 in amino acids: CATGEDNKETQYF. The CDR3, as DNA: TGTGCCACCGGTGAGGACAATAAAGAGACCCAGTACTTC.

This clone is categorized as medium-sized. This chain connects TRBV6-5 to TRBJ2-7, with TRBD1 identical over 8 bases. CDR1 MNHEY and CDR2 SVGAGI come from the germline V gene. The junction had 4 bases not matched to a gene; V was cut back by 0 bases and J by 3 bases. This CDR3 is 15 amino acids long. CDR3 nucleotides: TGTGCCAGCAGTTACTCCCCACAGGGGGGCTACGAGCAGTACTTC. Translating gives CASSYSPQGGYEQYF.

This sequence joins TRBV7-6 and TRBJ2-1, with D possibly matching TRBD2 (5 bases). Germline CDR1 and CDR2: SGHVS and FNYEAQ. Trimming took off 5 bases at V and 1 base at J, with 12 bases between the two ends. This CDR3 is built from 15 residues. CDR3 coding DNA: TGTGCCAGCAGCAAGGACTGGCAATCCTACAATGAGCAGTTCTTC. Translation gives CASSKDWQSYNEQFF.

The chain is built from TRBV25-1 and TRBJ2-3; D tentatively reads TRBD1 or TRBD2 (5 bases each). Germline-derived CDR1 and CDR2 are MGHDK and SYGVNS. The CDR3 loop spans 18 amino acids. V lost 2 bases to trimming and J lost 0 bases, with 18 bases between them. The CDR3 nucleotides read TGTGCCAGCAGTGAAGCAACCGGGACGAGACCTAGCACAGATACGCAGTATTTT. Translated: CASSEATGTRPSTDTQYF.